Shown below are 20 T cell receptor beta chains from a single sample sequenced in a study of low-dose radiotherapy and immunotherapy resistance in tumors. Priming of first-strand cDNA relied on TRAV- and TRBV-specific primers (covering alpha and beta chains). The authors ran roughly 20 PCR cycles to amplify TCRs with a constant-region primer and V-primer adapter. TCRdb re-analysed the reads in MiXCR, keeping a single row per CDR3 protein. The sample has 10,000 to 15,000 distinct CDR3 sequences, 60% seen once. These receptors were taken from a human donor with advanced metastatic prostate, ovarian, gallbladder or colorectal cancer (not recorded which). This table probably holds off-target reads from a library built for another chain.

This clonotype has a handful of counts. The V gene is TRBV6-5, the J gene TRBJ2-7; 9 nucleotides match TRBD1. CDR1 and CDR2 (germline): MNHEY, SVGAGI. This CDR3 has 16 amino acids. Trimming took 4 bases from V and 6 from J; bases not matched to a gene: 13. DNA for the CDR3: TGTGCCAGCAGTTCAGACCTTGGGACAGGGTCTGCCGAGCAGTACTTC. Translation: CASSSDLGTGSAEQYF.

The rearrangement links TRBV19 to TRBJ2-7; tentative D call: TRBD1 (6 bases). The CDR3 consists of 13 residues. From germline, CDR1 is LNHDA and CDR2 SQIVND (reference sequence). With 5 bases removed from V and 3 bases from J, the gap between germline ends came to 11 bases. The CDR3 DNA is TGTGCCAGTAGTCCCCAACAGGGCTACGAGCAGTACTTC. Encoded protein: CASSPQQGYEQYF.

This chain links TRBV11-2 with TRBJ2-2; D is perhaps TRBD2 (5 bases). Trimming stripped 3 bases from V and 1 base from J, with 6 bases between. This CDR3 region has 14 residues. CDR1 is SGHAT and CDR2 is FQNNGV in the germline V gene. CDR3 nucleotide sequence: TGTGCCAGCAGCTTTAGCGAGAACACCGGGGAGCTGTTTTTT. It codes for CASSFSENTGELFF.

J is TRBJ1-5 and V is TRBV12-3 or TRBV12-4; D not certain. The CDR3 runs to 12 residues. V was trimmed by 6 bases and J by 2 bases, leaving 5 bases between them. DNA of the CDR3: TGTGCCAGCAGCCTTGGCAATCAGCCCCAGCATTTT. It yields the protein CASSLGNQPQHF.

CDR3 coding DNA: TGCGCCAGCAGCCAAGCCGCGTCCTACGAGCAGTACTTC. Residues: CASSQAASYEQYF. The chain links TRBV4-1 to TRBJ2-7; D is uncertain. CDR3 size: 13 residues. Germline values: CDR1 MGHRA, CDR2 YSYEKL. V was trimmed by 1 base and J by 1 base, leaving 5 bases between them.

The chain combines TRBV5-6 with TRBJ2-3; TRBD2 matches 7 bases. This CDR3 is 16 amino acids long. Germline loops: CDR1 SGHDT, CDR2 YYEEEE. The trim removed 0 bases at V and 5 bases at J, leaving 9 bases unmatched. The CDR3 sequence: CASSLVGGTELDTQYF. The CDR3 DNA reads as TGTGCCAGCAGCTTGGTGGGAGGGACCGAGTTAGATACGCAGTATTTT.

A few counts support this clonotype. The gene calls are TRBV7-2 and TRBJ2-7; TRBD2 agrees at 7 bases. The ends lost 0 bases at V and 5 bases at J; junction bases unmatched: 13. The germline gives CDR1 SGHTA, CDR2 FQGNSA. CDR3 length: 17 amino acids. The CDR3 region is CASSLAPLVGGFDEQYF. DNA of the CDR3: TGTGCCAGCAGCTTAGCCCCACTTGTCGGGGGGTTCGACGAGCAGTACTTC.

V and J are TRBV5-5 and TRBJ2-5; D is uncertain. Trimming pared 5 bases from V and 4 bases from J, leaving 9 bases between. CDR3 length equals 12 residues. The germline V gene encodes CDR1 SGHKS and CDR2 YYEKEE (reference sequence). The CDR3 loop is CASSRVPETQYF. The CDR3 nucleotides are TGTGCCAGCAGTCGGGTCCCAGAGACCCAGTACTTC.

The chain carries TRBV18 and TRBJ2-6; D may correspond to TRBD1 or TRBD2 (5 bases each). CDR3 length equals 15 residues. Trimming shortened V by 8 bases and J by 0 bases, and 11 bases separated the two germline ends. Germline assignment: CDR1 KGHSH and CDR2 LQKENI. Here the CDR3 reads CASARDPSGANVLTF. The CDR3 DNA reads TGTGCCAGCGCACGGGACCCCTCTGGGGCCAACGTCCTGACTTTC.

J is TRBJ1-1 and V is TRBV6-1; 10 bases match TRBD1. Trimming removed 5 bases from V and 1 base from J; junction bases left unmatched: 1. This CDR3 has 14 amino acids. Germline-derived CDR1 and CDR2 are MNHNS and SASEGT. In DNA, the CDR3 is TGTGCCAGCAGTCGGGACAGGGGGAACACTGAAGCTTTCTTT. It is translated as CASSRDRGNTEAFF.

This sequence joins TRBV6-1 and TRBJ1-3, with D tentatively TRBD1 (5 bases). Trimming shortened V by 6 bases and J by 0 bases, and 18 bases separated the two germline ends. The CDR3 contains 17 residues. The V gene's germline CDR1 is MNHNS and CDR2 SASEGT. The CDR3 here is CASSWDRNYLSGNTIYF. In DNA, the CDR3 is TGTGCCAGCAGCTGGGACCGCAACTACCTCTCTGGAAACACCATATATTTT.

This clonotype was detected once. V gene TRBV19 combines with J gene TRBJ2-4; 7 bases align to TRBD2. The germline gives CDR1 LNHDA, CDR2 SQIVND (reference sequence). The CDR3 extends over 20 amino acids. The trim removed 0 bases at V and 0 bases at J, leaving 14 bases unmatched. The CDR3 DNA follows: TGTGCCAGTAGTATAGAATCGGCAAGCGGGGTCAAACTAGCCAAAAACATTCAGTACTTC. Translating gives CASSIESASGVKLAKNIQYF.

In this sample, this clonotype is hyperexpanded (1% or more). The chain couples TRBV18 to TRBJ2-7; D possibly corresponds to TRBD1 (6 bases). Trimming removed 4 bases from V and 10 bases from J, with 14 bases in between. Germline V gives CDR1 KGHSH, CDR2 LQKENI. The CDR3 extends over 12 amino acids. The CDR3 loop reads CASSQEHRVQYF. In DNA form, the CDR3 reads TGTGCCAGCTCACAAGAACACAGGGTACAGTACTTC. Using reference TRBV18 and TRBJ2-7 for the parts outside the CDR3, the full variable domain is NAGVMQNPRHLVRRRGQEARLRCSPMKGHSHVYWYRQLPEEGLKFMVYLQKENIIDESGMPKERFSAEFPKEGPSILRIQQVVRGDSAAYFCASSQEHRVQYFGPGTRLTVT.

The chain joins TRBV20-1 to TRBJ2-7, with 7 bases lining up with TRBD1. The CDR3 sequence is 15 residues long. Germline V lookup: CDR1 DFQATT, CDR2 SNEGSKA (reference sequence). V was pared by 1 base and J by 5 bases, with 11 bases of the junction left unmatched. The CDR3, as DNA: TGCAGTGCTAGAGCTATGGGACAGTTCGGGGACGAGCAGTACTTC. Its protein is CSARAMGQFGDEQYF.

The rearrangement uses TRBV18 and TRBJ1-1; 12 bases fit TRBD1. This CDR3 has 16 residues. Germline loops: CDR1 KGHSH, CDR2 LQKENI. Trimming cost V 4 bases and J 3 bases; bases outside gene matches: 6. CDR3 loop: CASSLSGQGAYTEAFF. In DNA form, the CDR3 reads TGTGCCAGCTCACTCTCGGGACAGGGGGCGTACACTGAAGCTTTCTTT.

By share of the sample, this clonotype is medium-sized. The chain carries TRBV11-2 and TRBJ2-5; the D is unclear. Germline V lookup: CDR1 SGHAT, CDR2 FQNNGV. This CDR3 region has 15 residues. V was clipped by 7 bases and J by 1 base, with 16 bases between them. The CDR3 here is CASTPSETAQETQYF. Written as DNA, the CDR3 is TGTGCCAGCACTCCTAGTGAGACGGCCCAAGAGACCCAGTACTTC. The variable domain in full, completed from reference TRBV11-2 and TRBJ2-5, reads EAGVAQSPRYKIIEKRQSVAFWCNPISGHATLYWYQQILGQGPKLLIQFQNNGVVDDSQLPKDRFSAERLKGVDSTLKIQPAKLEDSAVYLCASTPSETAQETQYFGPGTRLLVL.

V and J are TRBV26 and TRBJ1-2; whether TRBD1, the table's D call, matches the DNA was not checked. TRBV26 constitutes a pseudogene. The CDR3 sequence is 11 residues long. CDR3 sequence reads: CGTGGIYGYTF. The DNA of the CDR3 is TGCGGTACAGGGGGTATCTATGGCTACACCTTC.

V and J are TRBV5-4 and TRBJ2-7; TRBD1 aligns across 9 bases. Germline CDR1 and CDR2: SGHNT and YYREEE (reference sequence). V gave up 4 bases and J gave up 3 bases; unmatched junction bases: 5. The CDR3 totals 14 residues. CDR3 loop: CASSNRQGVYEQYF. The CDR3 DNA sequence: TGTGCCAGCAGCAACCGACAGGGGGTCTACGAGCAGTACTTC.

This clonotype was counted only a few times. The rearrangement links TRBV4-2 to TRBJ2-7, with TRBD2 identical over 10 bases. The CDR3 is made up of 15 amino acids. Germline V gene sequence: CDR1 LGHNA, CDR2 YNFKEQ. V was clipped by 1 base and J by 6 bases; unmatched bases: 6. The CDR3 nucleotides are TGTGCCAGCAGCCAAGCGGCTAGCGGGAGTTCCGAGCAGTACTTC. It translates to CASSQAASGSSEQYF.

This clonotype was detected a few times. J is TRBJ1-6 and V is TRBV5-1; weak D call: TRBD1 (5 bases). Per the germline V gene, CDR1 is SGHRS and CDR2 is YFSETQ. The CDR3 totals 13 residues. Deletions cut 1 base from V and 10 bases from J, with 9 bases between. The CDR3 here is CASSLTDTSPLHF. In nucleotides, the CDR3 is TGCGCCAGCAGCTTGACGGACACATCACCCCTCCACTTT.